This record covers a single T cell receptor beta chain. Antigen specificity is unknown. This sample stems from a study of CD8+ T cells in alopecia areata. The overall study: Tofacitinib therapy took 6 to 18 months; 6 months off drug came after.

Findings of the study overall: The study found higher clonality in lesional than normal scalp, especially in alopecia totalis/universalis.

cDNA reverse transcribed from extracted RNA served as the sequencing template. Clones were read by immunoSEQ multiplex PCR, and TCRdb kept only the in-frame ones, dropping some. This sample carries approximately 140,000 clones, around 50% of them seen once, and the ten largest clones take roughly 6.8%. J gave up 3 bases and V 7 bases, and 5 bases lay outside the gene matches. This CDR3 comprises 12 residues. The V gene's germline CDR1 is SQVTM and CDR2 ANQGSEA. Researchers took lesional scalp punch biopsies and peripheral blood from people who were alopecia areata patients. This chain connects TRBV29-1 to TRBJ1-1; TRBD1 agrees at 7 bases. The specimen sequenced was CD4+ T cells sorted from blood. The clonotype was recovered from a human donor with alopecia areata. DNA of the CDR3: TGCAGCGCGGGACAGCCGGACACTGAAGCTTTCTTT. Amino acid sequence: CSAGQPDTEAFF.